This section outlines one T cell receptor beta chain sequence together with its context. This clonotype was observed many times. It lacks a known antigen. No much larger clone is present one base from it, and per-base qualities are unavailable. Receptors were amplified or captured by PCR. The instrument was an Illumina HiSeq 2500. To normalize quantification of the TCRbeta repertoire, the TCR libraries were built with molecular barcoding that relied on unique molecular identifiers. TCRdb reprocessing: public reads trimmed at Q25 with fastp, clones called with MiXCR, in-frame beta chains kept. A single entry per CDR3 protein holds the most common genes and DNA from its merged rows. This sample lists 400,000 to 450,000 distinct CDR3 sequences; about 45% were detected once. 27% of the sample rests with the top ten. This record belongs to a study of T-cell reconstitution after alpha-beta-depleted transplantation in children (TCRdb year 2016). Some background on the complete study: The study quantitatively tracked T-cell immune reconstitution after TCRalphabeta/CD19-depleted allogeneic hematopoietic cell transplantation in children using TCR repertoire profiling. What the authors observed across the whole study: Hyperexpanded clone frequencies declined over subsequent months; after one year, T-cell counts and TCRbeta diversity were mostly attributed to newly produced T cells. The apparently early recovery of alphabetaT-cell counts about two months after transplant reportedly depended on only several hundred rapidly expanded clones that came from non-depleted graft cells. In some patients, the high TCRbeta diversity seen at day 60 was put down to recipient T cells and intrathymic progenitors that had survived conditioning.

The treatment or condition label, as the study defines it: allogeneic hematopoietic cell transplantation with graft depleted of TCRalphabeta T cells and CD19 B cells. Transplant recipients were children who received TCRalphabeta/CD19-depleted allogeneic hematopoietic cell grafts. The receptor was derived from a girl between 2 and 10 years old with aplastic anemia, due to receive a stem cell transplant. The sequenced sample was PBMCs, obtained before TCRalphabeta/CD19-depleted stem cell transplant.

The CDR3 is CASSQEYYNEQFF. In nucleotides, the sequence is TGCGCCAGCAGCCAAGAGTACTACAATGAGCAGTTCTTC. In this chain, TRBV4-1 is recombined with TRBJ2-1; no D gene can be assigned with confidence. The CDR3 goes from the cysteine to the phenylalanine over 13 residues. The read is trimmed to its CDR3 DNA, 39 bases read in frame from base 1. The germline V gene supplies CDR1 MGHRA and CDR2 YSYEKL. V and J lose 0 bases and 3 bases, and a span of 3 bases separates them.